This TCR beta chain was documented in a study of blood T cell repertoires in COVID-19. Study background: Researchers got acute and convalescent COVID-19 samples from the United States, Italy and Spain.

Original data processing: Estimation of nucleated cell counts was performed using reference gene primer amplification. The method was immunoSEQ multiplex PCR; TCRdb's version includes in-frame clones alone and lacks a portion of them. For V, J and clone size, that table is used; D and trimming come from the DNA. Among more than 400,000 clones, 75% to 90% were seen once, and the ten largest hold under 4%. The CDR3 covers 16 residues. CDR1 is SGHTA and CDR2 is FQGTGA in the germline V gene. Unmatched junction bases numbered 12, after V lost 5 bases and J lost 6 bases. This sequence joins TRBV7-3 and TRBJ2-3; 9 positions match TRBD2. The receptor was isolated from a human donor in a cohort sampled during active COVID-19. The sequenced sample was peripheral blood. The CDR3 protein is CASSPLRSGSGDTQYF. DNA of the CDR3: TGTGCCAGCAGCCCACTTCGTAGCGGGAGTGGGGATACGCAGTATTTT.